This T cell receptor (beta chain) appears in the sequencing data of a study of early T cells in non-severe SARS-CoV-2 infection. The TCR library protocol attached unique molecular identifiers to the individual cDNA molecules. TCRdb re-derived calls from the 5' RACE reads in MiXCR, one entry per CDR3 protein. The sample records about 42,000 distinct CDR3 sequences, about 7% being singletons. The germline V gene has CDR1 SNHLY and CDR2 FYNNEI. Trimming cost V 6 bases and J 5 bases, with 10 bases left between them. This CDR3 has 12 amino acids. The origin of this receptor is an adult who was a healthcare worker with PCR-confirmed SARS-CoV-2 infection or an uninfected control (not recorded which). This chain links TRBV2 with TRBJ1-2, with D possibly TRBD1 on 6 matching bases. Sequences were obtained from whole blood. Written as DNA, the CDR3 is TGTGCCAGCAGGGGACAAGAATATGGCTACACCTTC. Its protein product is CASRGQEYGYTF.